This T cell receptor (beta chain) derives from a study of Ad26.COV2.S vaccination and SARS-CoV-2 variants. About the research overall: In the study, Ad26.COV2.S was injected intramuscularly once, or twice 56 days apart.

Germline loops: CDR1 MNHEY, CDR2 SVGEGT. The CDR3 length is 22 residues. The trim removed 6 bases at V and 1 base at J, leaving 26 bases unmatched. Noted treatment: 15 to 20 received Ad26.COV2.S at low or high dose, single or two shots; about 5 received placebo; per-sample allocation not given. The samples were gathered on day 63 after the first injection of vaccine or placebo. Clones were read by immunoSEQ multiplex PCR, and TCRdb kept only the in-frame ones, dropping some. Among a few hundred thousand clones listed, roughly 84% were seen once. Sequencing used peripheral blood, obtained in a trial of Ad26.COV2.S vaccine versus placebo. The V and J genes are TRBV6-2 or TRBV6-3 and TRBJ2-2; TRBD1 matches 7 bases. The receptor's source is a person between 18 and 65 years old who received the Ad26.COV2.S COVID-19 vaccine or a placebo. The chain's CDR3 is CASSPKPGDGQEEAQNTGELFF. CDR3 coding DNA: TGTGCCAGCAGCCCTAAACCCGGCGACGGACAGGAGGAGGCGCAGAACACCGGGGAGCTGTTTTTT.